This record looks at one T cell receptor beta chain sequence and its context. What it binds is not known. These data belong to a study of T cell repertoires in cytomegalovirus infection. Study in general: CMV infection and matching HLA type were both indicated by public TCR beta signatures. Findings and limits, study-wide: Of the TCR beta families, the public ones yielded a cumulative frequency that identified carriers of CMV plus the relevant HLA.

Losses at the gene ends were 3 bases for V and 8 bases for J; bases not matched to a gene: 8. The CDR3 consists of 15 residues. TCRdb reprocessed the reads via MiXCR and lists one record per CDR3 protein. The sample shows some 700,000 distinct CDR3 sequences, roughly a third of them seen only once. The receptor was isolated from a human donor in good health (CMV status not recorded). Some clones in this sample may be carry-over from other donors' samples. The chain employs TRBV12-3 or TRBV12-4 and TRBJ2-2; 8 bases line up with TRBD2. The source material was cultured PBMCs, sampled from culture after CMV antigen stimulation. Written as DNA, the CDR3 is TGTGCCAGCAGTTTCGCTCGGGAGGGCTGGGGGGAGCTGTTTTTT. Protein: CASSFAREGWGELFF.